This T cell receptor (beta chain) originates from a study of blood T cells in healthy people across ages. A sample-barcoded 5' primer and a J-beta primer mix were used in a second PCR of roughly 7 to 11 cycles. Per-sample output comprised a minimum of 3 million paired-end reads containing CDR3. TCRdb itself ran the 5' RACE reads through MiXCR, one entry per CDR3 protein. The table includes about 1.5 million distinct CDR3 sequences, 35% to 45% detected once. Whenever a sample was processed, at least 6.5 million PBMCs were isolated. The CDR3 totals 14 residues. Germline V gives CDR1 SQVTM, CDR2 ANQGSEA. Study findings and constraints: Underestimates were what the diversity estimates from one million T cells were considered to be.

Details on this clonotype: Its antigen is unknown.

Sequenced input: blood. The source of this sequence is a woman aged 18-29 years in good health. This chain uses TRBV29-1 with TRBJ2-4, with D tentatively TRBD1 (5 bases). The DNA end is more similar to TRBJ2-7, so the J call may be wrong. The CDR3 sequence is CSVDNGQGTYEQYF. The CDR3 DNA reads TGCAGCGTGGACAACGGCCAGGGTACCTACGAGCAGTACTTC.